A selection of T cell receptor beta chains follows, all from one sample in a study of STAT5B mutations in CD4+ large granular lymphocyte leukemia. Produced via immunoSEQ multiplex PCR; TCRdb's table is partial and in-frame only. The profile shows tens of thousands of clones, roughly 80% of them singletons. The sequenced sample consisted of CD4+ T cells from blood buffy coats. These receptor sequences come from a human donor in good health. The CDR3 runs from the conserved cysteine through the conserved F or W. The D gene is left open where the match is weak. Size is stated for part of the rows, as once, few or many counts, or as a class when the clone is expanded.

clone size,J gene,V gene,D gene,CDR3 DNA,CDR3 protein
once,TRBJ2-7,TRBV6-5,NA,TGTGCCAGCAGTTCCGGGGGCGGGAACGAGCAGTACTTC,CASSSGGGNEQYF
NA,TRBJ2-3,TRBV9,NA,TGTGCCAGCAGAGGCAGCGGCGAGGTAGATACGCAGTATTTT,CASRGSGEVDTQYF
few,TRBJ1-4,TRBV27,NA,TGTGCCAGCGGTGGCCGGGGAACTAATGAAAAACTGTTTTTT,CASGGRGTNEKLFF
NA,TRBJ2-2,TRBV5-1,NA,TGCGCCAGCAGCTTAGGAAGCGCAACGAACACCGGGGAGCTGTTTTTT,CASSLGSATNTGELFF
NA,TRBJ2-7,TRBV10-3,NA,TGTGCCATCAGTGATGGGGACCCGGGGGAGCAGTACTTC,CAISDGDPGEQYF
NA,TRBJ1-2,TRBV11-1,NA,TGTGCCAGCAGCTTAGGACTGGACGACTATGGCTACACCTTC,CASSLGLDDYGYTF
once,TRBJ1-1,TRBV4-2,NA,TGTGCCAGCAGCCAAGTCTCCCTGAACACTGAAGCTTTCTTT,CASSQVSLNTEAFF
NA,TRBJ2-1,TRBV7-3,NA,TGTGCCAGCAGCTTAAGAGTGGGAGGCAATGAGCAGTTCTTC,CASSLRVGGNEQFF
NA,TRBJ1-2,TRBV7-9,NA,TGTGCCAGCAGAAAGAACGTGGCGCCAGTACATGGCTACACCTTC,CASRKNVAPVHGYTF
NA,TRBJ2-1,TRBV2,TRBD1,TGTGCCAGCAGTAAACAGGGGATTGAGCAGTTCTTC,CASSKQGIEQFF
once,TRBJ2-7,TRBV7-6,NA,TGTGCCAGCAGAGGAGTGGGGGGTTCCGAGCAGTACTTC,CASRGVGGSEQYF
NA,TRBJ2-3,TRBV11-1,TRBD1,TGTGCCAGCAGCCTTTTACCCCAGGGGGCGCAGAGCACAGATACGCAGTATTTT,CASSLLPQGAQSTDTQYF
NA,TRBJ2-7,TRBV28,NA,TGTGCCAGCAGTTTAATAGACAGATCCTACGAGCAGTACTTC,CASSLIDRSYEQYF
NA,TRBJ1-1,TRBV5-5,NA,TGTGCCAGCAGCTTGAGGGAGTGGGGATTCACTGAAGCTTTCTTT,CASSLREWGFTEAFF
NA,TRBJ2-7,TRBV6-1,NA,TGTGCCAGCAGTAATCGGGAAGGTGTCGACTACGAGCAGTACTTC,CASSNREGVDYEQYF
NA,TRBJ2-3,TRBV7-9,NA,TGTGCCAGCAGCTTAGGTCTCCCTTCCGTCGGGACGCAGTATTTT,CASSLGLPSVGTQYF
NA,TRBJ1-1,TRBV5-1,NA,TGCGCCAGCAGCTTGGGCGACACTGAAGCTTTCTTT,CASSLGDTEAFF
NA,TRBJ2-7,TRBV6-5,NA,TGTGCCAGCAGTTCCCCAGGACGGGGCGCCTACGAGCAGTACTTC,CASSSPGRGAYEQYF
NA,TRBJ2-3,TRBV5-1,NA,TGCGCCAGCAGCGCCGGTCAGAGGGGCACAGATACGCAGTATTTT,CASSAGQRGTDTQYF